This entry lists 28 T cell receptor beta chains sequenced from one sample in a study of blood T cell repertoires in COVID-19 (dated by TCRdb to the early 2020s). Preparation of the library involved the immunoSEQ multiplex PCR assay. As stored in TCRdb, this immuneACCESS dataset retains in-frame rearrangements with V and J assigned. A fraction of the clones does not appear; measured against another copy, unresolved V genes explain less than half of the discrepancy, and the remainder lacks a known reason. For this sample the table gives over 100,000 clones, of which around nine tenths were detected only once. The ten largest clones capture around 10% of the sample. Specimen: peripheral blood. These receptors were taken from a woman in her 70s with COVID-19, enrolled during active disease.

The gene calls are TRBV5-6 and TRBJ1-1; 9 bases agree with TRBD1. This CDR3 is 15 amino acids long. Trimming cost V 0 bases and J 8 bases; bases outside gene matches: 8. CDR1 is SGHDT, CDR2 YYEEEE, per germline. The chain's CDR3 is CASSLDLGQGAEAFF. The CDR3 DNA sequence: TGTGCCAGCAGCTTGGACCTGGGACAGGGAGCCGAAGCTTTCTTT.

With respect to this clone: The junction does not match germline at one end; this may be a read error. J is TRBJ2-1 and V is TRBV7-2, with TRBD1 matching over 9 bases. Germline V gene sequence: CDR1 SGHTA, CDR2 FQGNSA. This CDR3 region has 15 residues. The DNA of the CDR3 is TGTGCCAGCAGCTTAGCGGGACAGGGCTACACTGAGCAGTTCTTC. It translates to CASSLAGQGYTEQFF. Combining the CDR3 with reference TRBV7-2 and TRBJ2-1 gives the whole variable domain GAGVSQSPSNKVTEKGKDVELRCDPISGHTALYWYRQSLGQGLEFLIYFQGNSAPDKSGLPSDRFSAERTGGSVSTLTIQRTQQEDSAVYLCASSLAGQGYTEQFFGPGTRLTVL.

This chain connects TRBV6-6 to TRBJ1-1; TRBD1 might be the D (6 bases). Germline CDR1 reads MNHNY; CDR2 reads SVGAGI (reference sequence). This CDR3 comprises 13 residues. The V end lost 7 bases, the J end lost 8 bases, and 17 bases lay between the germline ends. CDR3: CASTKQGSREAFF. DNA of the CDR3: TGTGCCAGCACCAAACAGGGATCGAGAGAAGCTTTCTTT.

The rearrangement uses TRBV28 and TRBJ2-4; weak D call: TRBD2 (6 bases). Germline CDR1 is MDHEN and CDR2 is SYDVKM. CDR3 length: 17 residues. Trimming pared 3 bases from V and 0 bases from J, leaving 15 bases between. The CDR3 is CASSFGGTDLAKNIQYF. Here the CDR3 DNA reads TGTGCCAGCAGTTTTGGGGGGACGGACCTAGCCAAAAACATTCAGTACTTC.

This clone has a handful of counts. The CDR3: CATSGKRNTGELFF. DNA for the CDR3: TGTGCCACCAGTGGTAAGAGGAACACCGGGGAGCTGTTTTTT. The genes are TRBV24-1 and TRBJ2-2; D is ambiguous. V was pared by 5 bases and J by 1 base, with 7 bases between. Per the germline V gene, CDR1 is KGHDR and CDR2 is SFDVKD. This CDR3 is 14 amino acids long.

The genes are TRBV6-6 and TRBJ1-5; D ambiguous. Germline CDR1 is MNHNY and CDR2 is SVGAGI (reference sequence). V lost 1 base and J lost 5, with 6 bases in between. The CDR3 spans 13 residues. CDR3 nucleotide sequence: TGTGCCAGCAGTTACTATCTCGATCAGCCCCAGCATTTT. Protein sequence: CASSYYLDQPQHF.

This sequence joins TRBV12-3 or TRBV12-4 and TRBJ2-5; D gene uncertain. Trimming removed 3 bases at V and 4 bases at J, with 6 bases between. The CDR3 extends over 12 amino acids. CDR3 protein: CASSFEAETQYF. The CDR3 nucleotides read TGTGCCAGCAGTTTTGAGGCAGAGACCCAGTACTTC.

The gene calls are TRBV7-2 and TRBJ1-3, with no clear D. Between the trimmed V and J ends, which lost 5 bases and 0 bases, there was a span of 14 bases. This CDR3 comprises 16 residues. CDR1 is SGHTA and CDR2 is FQGNSA in the germline V gene. The CDR3 DNA reads as TGTGCCAGCAGCCCACCTTCACAGCACTCTGGAAACACCATATATTTT. This codes for CASSPPSQHSGNTIYF.

This chain connects TRBV19 to TRBJ2-1; 10 bases line up with TRBD2. Trimming removed 6 bases from V and 7 bases from J; junction bases left unmatched: 6. Germline-derived CDR1 and CDR2 are LNHDA and SQIVND (reference sequence). This CDR3 spans 14 amino acids. The CDR3 protein is CASRERGGLNEQFF. CDR3 DNA sequence: TGTGCCAGTAGGGAGCGGGGGGGCCTGAATGAGCAGTTCTTC. Using reference TRBV19 and TRBJ2-1 for the parts outside the CDR3, the full variable domain is DGGITQSPKYLFRKEGQNVTLSCEQNLNHDAMYWYRQDPGQGLRLIYYSQIVNDFQKGDIAEGYSVSREKKESFPLTVTSAQKNPTAFYLCASRERGGLNEQFFGPGTRLTVL.

V usage is TRBV28 and J usage is TRBJ1-1; no reliable D call. Trimming cost V 3 bases and J 3 bases, with 5 bases left between them. Germline CDR1 is MDHEN and CDR2 is SYDVKM. There are 12 residues in the CDR3. The CDR3 loop reads CASSLADTEAFF. Here the CDR3 DNA reads TGTGCCAGCAGTTTGGCGGACACTGAAGCTTTCTTT.

The chain joins TRBV3-1 (or the pseudogene TRBV3-2) to TRBJ1-5, with a possible D match to TRBD1 (5 bases). CDR3 size: 17 residues. Germline lookup yields CDR1 LGHDT and CDR2 YNNKEL (reference sequence). Trimming cost V 0 bases and J 1 base, with 13 bases left between them. CDR3 in amino acids: CASSQDRQGRSNQPQHF. The CDR3 bases are TGTGCCAGCAGCCAAGATCGGCAGGGCAGAAGCAATCAGCCCCAGCATTTT.

The chain joins TRBV5-8 to TRBJ1-5, with TRBD1 as a possible D gene (6 bases). The CDR3 is 13 residues long. Trimming removed 4 bases from V and 11 bases from J, with 16 bases in between. Germline V gene sequence: CDR1 SGHTS, CDR2 YDEGEE. The CDR3 bases are TGTGCCAGCAGCCGGGATTCAGGGGTTACCCAGCATTTT. Amino acid sequence: CASSRDSGVTQHF. Filled out from reference TRBV5-8 and TRBJ1-5, the complete variable domain reads EAGVTQSPTHLIKTRGQQATLRCSPISGHTSVYWYQQALGLGLQFLLWYDEGEERNRGNFPPRFSGRQFPNYSSELNVNALELEDSALYLCASSRDSGVTQHFGDGTRLSIL.

The CDR3 reads CASSRDRRNEQFF. The CDR3 coding sequence is TGTGCCAGCTCTCGGGACAGGCGCAATGAGCAGTTCTTC. The J gene is TRBJ2-1, the V gene TRBV18; 8 bases match TRBD1. After removal of 6 bases from V and 6 bases from J, the junction contained 4 bases not matched to a gene. Germline V gives CDR1 KGHSH, CDR2 LQKENI. The CDR3 covers 13 residues.

DNA for the CDR3: TGTGCCAGCAGTCTCACCGGGACAGGGGTCCGCTACTACGAGCAGTACTTC. Encoded protein: CASSLTGTGVRYYEQYF. The rearrangement links TRBV27 to TRBJ2-7, with 10 bases matching TRBD1. Germline loops: CDR1 MNHEY, CDR2 SMNVEV (reference sequence). The CDR3 totals 17 residues. V was clipped by 5 bases and J by 3 bases; unmatched bases: 13.

For the CDR3, the DNA is TGCGCCAGCAGCTCTCGCGGGGGGGCGGGTAATGAGCAGTTCTTC. This encodes CASSSRGGAGNEQFF. The chain is built from TRBV5-1 and TRBJ2-1; 9 positions match TRBD2. CDR3 length: 15 residues. CDR1 and CDR2 (germline): SGHRS, YFSETQ. V gave up 3 bases and J gave up 7 bases; unmatched junction bases: 8. Looking up the rest from reference TRBV5-1 and TRBJ2-1 gives the full variable domain: KAGVTQTPRYLIKTRGQQVTLSCSPISGHRSVSWYQQTPGQGLQFLFEYFSETQRNKGNFPGRFSGRQFSNSRSEMNVSTLELGDSALYLCASSSRGGAGNEQFFGPGTRLTVL.

This clone was recorded many times. The chain has TRBV19 and TRBJ2-1, with TRBD1 identical over 7 bases. The CDR3 contains 16 residues. Germline-derived CDR1 and CDR2 are LNHDA and SQIVND (reference sequence). V was pared by 0 bases and J by 11 bases, with 13 bases of the junction left unmatched. CDR3 sequence: CASSIDPTPGGSKQFF. In DNA, the CDR3 is TGTGCCAGTAGTATAGACCCGACTCCAGGGGGATCGAAGCAGTTCTTC.

The CDR3 region has the DNA TGTGCCAGCAGCCAAGAAGGTTTCGGGACACCGCTCAGCTCCTATAATTCACCCCTCCACTTT. Translation gives CASSQEGFGTPLSSYNSPLHF. The V gene is TRBV4-2, the J gene TRBJ1-6; perhaps TRBD1 as D (6 bases). V lost 0 bases and J lost 0, with 21 bases in between. Germline V gene sequence: CDR1 LGHNA, CDR2 YNFKEQ. The CDR3 has 21 amino acids.

The chain joins TRBV28 to TRBJ1-1; TRBD1 matches 8 bases. The CDR3 is 12 amino acids. Trimming cost V 5 bases and J 8 bases; bases outside gene matches: 4. The germline V gene encodes CDR1 MDHEN and CDR2 SYDVKM. The chain's CDR3 is CASSLGQGEAFF. The DNA of the CDR3 is TGTGCCAGCAGTCTCGGACAGGGAGAAGCTTTCTTT.

This chain connects TRBV3-1 (or the pseudogene TRBV3-2) to TRBJ1-1; perhaps TRBD1 as D (6 bases). Germline values: CDR1 LGHDT, CDR2 YNNKEL (reference sequence). CDR3 length equals 16 residues. V lost 6 bases and J 1 base, leaving 18 bases between the germline ends. CDR3 residues: CASRQQGPRRNTEAFF. The CDR3 DNA reads TGTGCCAGCAGACAACAGGGCCCCCGACGGAACACTGAAGCTTTCTTT.

This chain joins TRBV28 and TRBJ1-2, with unresolved D. The V gene lost 4 bases and the J gene lost 5 bases, with 17 bases spanning the gap. The CDR3 spans 15 residues. Germline CDR1 reads MDHEN; CDR2 reads SYDVKM. CDR3 nucleotide sequence: TGTGCCAGCAGTTCCCCTTCGGGAGCGTGGTATGGCTACACCTTC. This sequence encodes CASSSPSGAWYGYTF.

The chain combines TRBV6-5 with TRBJ2-3, with a possible D match to TRBD2 (5 bases). V dropped 8 bases and J dropped 6 bases, with 12 bases sitting between them. The CDR3 has 12 amino acids. CDR1 and CDR2 (germline): MNHEY, SVGAGI. The CDR3 is CASQLGGDTQYF. The CDR3 DNA reads as TGTGCCAGCCAACTAGGTGGGGATACGCAGTATTTT.

The V call is TRBV5-4, the J call TRBJ1-2, with TRBD1 matching 7 bases. V lost 1 base and J lost 8; bases outside the gene matches: 8. Germline V CDR1 and CDR2: SGHNT, YYREEE (reference sequence). This CDR3 contains 14 residues. CDR3 amino acids: CASSLWKQGSGYTF. The CDR3 region has the DNA TGTGCCAGCAGCTTGTGGAAACAGGGGAGCGGCTACACCTTC.

The chain recombines TRBV5-1 with TRBJ1-2; a possible D gene is TRBD1 (6 bases). Germline CDR1 SGHRS, CDR2 YFSETQ. Trimming took off 2 bases at V and 8 bases at J, with 16 bases between the two ends. The CDR3 totals 14 residues. CDR3 sequence reads: CASSFSSGVEGYTF. CDR3 coding DNA: TGCGCCAGCAGCTTTTCATCAGGGGTGGAAGGCTACACCTTC.

The chain recombines TRBV7-2 with TRBJ2-7, with TRBD2 as a possible D gene (6 bases). The CDR3 totals 17 residues. The germline CDR1 and CDR2 sequences are SGHTA and FQGNSA. V shed 1 base and J shed 5 bases, with 21 bases lying between them. The CDR3 loop reads CASSLEVGQGRRNEQYF. CDR3 nucleotides: TGTGCCAGCAGCTTAGAGGTAGGACAAGGGAGGAGGAACGAGCAGTACTTC.

This clone showed up just once. The genes are TRBV28 and TRBJ2-2; D possibly corresponds to TRBD2 (6 bases). Germline values: CDR1 MDHEN, CDR2 SYDVKM. V lost 3 bases and J lost 1, with 15 bases in between. The CDR3 runs 17 residues. CDR3 in DNA: TGTGCCAGCAGTTTTCAACTAGCCCGACTGAACACCGGGGAGCTGTTTTTT. Translation: CASSFQLARLNTGELFF.

The sample holds one count of this clone. The chain couples TRBV4-1 to TRBJ1-4; D not certain. Germline lookup yields CDR1 MGHRA and CDR2 YSYEKL. V shed 2 bases and J shed 8 bases, with 18 bases lying between them. The CDR3 loop spans 16 amino acids. Here the CDR3 reads CASSQSKRTAREKLFF. For the CDR3, the DNA is TGCGCCAGCAGCCAATCCAAGAGAACTGCGAGGGAAAAACTGTTTTTT.

V is TRBV2 and J is TRBJ1-2; D gene uncertain. The CDR3 length is 12 residues. The V end lost 7 bases, the J end lost 1 base, and 7 bases lay between the germline ends. Germline V gene sequence: CDR1 SNHLY, CDR2 FYNNEI. The CDR3 DNA sequence: TGTGCCAGCAATCAGGATAACTATGGCTACACCTTC. This sequence encodes CASNQDNYGYTF.

This clone was counted once. The V and J genes are TRBV21-1 and TRBJ1-1. TRBV21-1 is designated a pseudogene. CDR3 size: 15 residues. The CDR3 loop is CASSPPVRGAAEAFF. As DNA, the CDR3 is TGTGCCAGCAGCCCTCCAGTTCGGGGGGCTGCTGAAGCTTTCTTT.